Reported below is one TCR beta chain. Germline V gene data show CDR1 as DFQATT and CDR2 as SNEGSKA (reference sequence). This CDR3 is 16 amino acids long. V dropped 2 bases and J dropped 6 bases, with 17 bases sitting between them. MiXCR, applied by TCRdb to the 5' RACE reads, yields one record per CDR3 protein. Here the sample spans a few hundred thousand distinct CDR3 sequences, approximately 17% being singletons. These data belong to a study of identical twins. The chain joins TRBV20-1 to TRBJ1-6; no clear D gene. The sequenced sample consisted of naive T cells sorted from blood. The TCR originated in a man aged 50 to 60 in good health. The CDR3 reads CSARSRPVSINSPLHF. Written as DNA, the CDR3 is TGCAGTGCTAGATCAAGGCCAGTTTCGATTAATTCACCCCTCCACTTT.